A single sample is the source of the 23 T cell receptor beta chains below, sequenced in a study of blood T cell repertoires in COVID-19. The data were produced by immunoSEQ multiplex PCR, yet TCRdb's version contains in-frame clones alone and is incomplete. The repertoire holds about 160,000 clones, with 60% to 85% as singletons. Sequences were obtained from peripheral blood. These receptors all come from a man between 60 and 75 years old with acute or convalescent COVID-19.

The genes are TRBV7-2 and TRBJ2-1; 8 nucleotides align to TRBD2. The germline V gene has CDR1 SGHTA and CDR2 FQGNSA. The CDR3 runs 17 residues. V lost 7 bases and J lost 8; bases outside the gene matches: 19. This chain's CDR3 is CASTLLERGSPGDEQFF. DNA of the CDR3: TGTGCCAGCACCCTCCTGGAGCGGGGGTCCCCGGGGGATGAGCAGTTCTTC.

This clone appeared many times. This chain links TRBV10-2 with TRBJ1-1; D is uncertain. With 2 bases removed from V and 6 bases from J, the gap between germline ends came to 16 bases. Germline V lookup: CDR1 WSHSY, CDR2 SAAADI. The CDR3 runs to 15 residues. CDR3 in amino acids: CASSEGRSWLSEAFF. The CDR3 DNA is TGCGCCAGCAGTGAGGGGAGGTCTTGGCTATCTGAAGCTTTCTTT.

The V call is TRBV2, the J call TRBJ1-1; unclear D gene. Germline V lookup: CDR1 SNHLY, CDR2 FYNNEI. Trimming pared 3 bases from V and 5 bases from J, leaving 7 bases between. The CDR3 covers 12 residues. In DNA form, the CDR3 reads TGTGCCAGCAGTGAGCGAGGGACTGAAGCTTTCTTT. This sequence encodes CASSERGTEAFF.

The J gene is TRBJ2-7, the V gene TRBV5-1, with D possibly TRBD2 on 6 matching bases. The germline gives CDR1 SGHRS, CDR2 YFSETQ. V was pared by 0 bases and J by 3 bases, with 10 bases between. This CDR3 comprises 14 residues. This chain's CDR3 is CASSLAGGIYEQYF. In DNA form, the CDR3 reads TGCGCCAGCAGCTTGGCCGGGGGAATCTACGAGCAGTACTTC.

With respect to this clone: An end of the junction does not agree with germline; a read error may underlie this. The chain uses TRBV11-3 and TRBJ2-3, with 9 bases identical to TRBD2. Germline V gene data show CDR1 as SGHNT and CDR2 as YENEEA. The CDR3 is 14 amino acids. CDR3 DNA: TGTGCCAGCAGCCCTGGGACTAGCAGAGATACGCAGTATTTT. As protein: CASSPGTSRDTQYF. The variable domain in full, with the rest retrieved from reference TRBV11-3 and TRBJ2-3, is EAGVVQSPRYKIIEKKQPVAFWCNPISGHNTLYWYLQNLGQGPELLIRYENEEAVDDSQLPKDRFSAERLKGVDSTLKIQPAELGDSAVYLCASSPGTSRDTQYFGPGTRLTVL.

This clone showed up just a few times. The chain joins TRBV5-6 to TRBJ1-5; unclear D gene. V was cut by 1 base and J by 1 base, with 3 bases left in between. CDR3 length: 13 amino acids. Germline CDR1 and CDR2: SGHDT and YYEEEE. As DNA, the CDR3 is TGTGCCAGCAGCTTGTCAAGCAATCAGCCCCAGCATTTT. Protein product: CASSLSSNQPQHF.

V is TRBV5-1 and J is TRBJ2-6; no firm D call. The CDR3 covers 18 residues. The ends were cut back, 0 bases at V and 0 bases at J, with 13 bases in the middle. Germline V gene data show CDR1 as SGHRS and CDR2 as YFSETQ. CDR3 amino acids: CASSLDDNRYSGANVLTF. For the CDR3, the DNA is TGCGCCAGCAGCTTGGACGACAACCGATACTCTGGGGCCAACGTCCTGACTTTC.

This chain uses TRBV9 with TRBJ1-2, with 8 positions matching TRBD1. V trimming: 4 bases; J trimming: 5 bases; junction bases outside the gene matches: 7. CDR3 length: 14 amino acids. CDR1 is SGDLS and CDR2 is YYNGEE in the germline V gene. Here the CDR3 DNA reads TGTGCCAGCAGCCGCCCGACAGGGGAGTATGGCTACACCTTC. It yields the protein CASSRPTGEYGYTF.

The CDR3 spells CASSGGQLGNEQFF. CDR3 DNA sequence: TGTGCCAGCAGCGGGGGACAGCTGGGAAATGAGCAGTTCTTC. The chain uses TRBV5-6 and TRBJ2-1, with 7 positions matching TRBD1. The germline V gene has CDR1 SGHDT and CDR2 YYEEEE. The CDR3 is 14 amino acids. Germline trimming cut 4 bases from V and 7 bases from J; bases unmatched to any gene: 8.

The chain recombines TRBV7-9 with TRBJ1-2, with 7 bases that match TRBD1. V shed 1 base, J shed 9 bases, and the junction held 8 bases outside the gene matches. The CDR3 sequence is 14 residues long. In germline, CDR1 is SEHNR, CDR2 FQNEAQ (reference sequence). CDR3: CASSLVEGAGSYTF. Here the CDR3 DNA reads TGTGCCAGCAGCTTAGTAGAGGGGGCTGGTAGCTACACCTTC.

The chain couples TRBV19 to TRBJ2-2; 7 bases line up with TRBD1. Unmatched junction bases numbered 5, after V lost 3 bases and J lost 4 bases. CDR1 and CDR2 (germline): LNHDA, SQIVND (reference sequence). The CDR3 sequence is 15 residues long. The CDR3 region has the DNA TGTGCCAGTAGTATCCACAGGGGTGGCACCGGGGAGCTGTTTTTT. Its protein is CASSIHRGGTGELFF. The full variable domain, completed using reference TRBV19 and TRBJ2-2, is DGGITQSPKYLFRKEGQNVTLSCEQNLNHDAMYWYRQDPGQGLRLIYYSQIVNDFQKGDIAEGYSVSREKKESFPLTVTSAQKNPTAFYLCASSIHRGGTGELFFGEGSRLTVL.

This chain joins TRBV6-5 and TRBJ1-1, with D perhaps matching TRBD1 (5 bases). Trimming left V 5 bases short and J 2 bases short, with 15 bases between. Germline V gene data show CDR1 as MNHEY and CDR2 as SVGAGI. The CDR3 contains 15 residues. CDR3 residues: CASSQWGTANTEAFF. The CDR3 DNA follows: TGTGCCAGCAGTCAGTGGGGCACCGCCAACACTGAAGCTTTCTTT.

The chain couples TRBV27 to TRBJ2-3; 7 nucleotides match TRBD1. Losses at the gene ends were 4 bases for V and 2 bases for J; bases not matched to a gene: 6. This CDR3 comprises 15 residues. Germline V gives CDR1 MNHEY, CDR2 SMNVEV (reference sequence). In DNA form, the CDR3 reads TGTGCCAGCAGTTCCCGGGACAGAGCCACAGATACGCAGTATTTT. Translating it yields CASSSRDRATDTQYF.

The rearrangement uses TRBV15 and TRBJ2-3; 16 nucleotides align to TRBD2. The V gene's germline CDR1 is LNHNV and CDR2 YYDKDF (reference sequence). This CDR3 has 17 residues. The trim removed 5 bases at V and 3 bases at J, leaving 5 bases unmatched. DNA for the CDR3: TGTGCCACCAGCGGGGGACTAGCGGGGGGGCCGACAGATACGCAGTATTTT. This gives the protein CATSGGLAGGPTDTQYF.

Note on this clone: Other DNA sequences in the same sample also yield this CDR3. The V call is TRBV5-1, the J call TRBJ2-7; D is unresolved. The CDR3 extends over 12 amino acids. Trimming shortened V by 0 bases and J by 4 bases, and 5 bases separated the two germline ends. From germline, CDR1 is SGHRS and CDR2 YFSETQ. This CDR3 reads CASSLGAYEQYF. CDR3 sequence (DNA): TGCGCCAGCAGCTTGGGAGCATACGAGCAGTACTTC. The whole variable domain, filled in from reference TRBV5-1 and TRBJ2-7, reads KAGVTQTPRYLIKTRGQQVTLSCSPISGHRSVSWYQQTPGQGLQFLFEYFSETQRNKGNFPGRFSGRQFSNSRSEMNVSTLELGDSALYLCASSLGAYEQYFGPGTRLTVT.

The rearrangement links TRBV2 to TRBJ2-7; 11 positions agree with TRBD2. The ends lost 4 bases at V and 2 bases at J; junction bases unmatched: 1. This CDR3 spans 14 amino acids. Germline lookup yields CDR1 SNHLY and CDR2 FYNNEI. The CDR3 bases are TGTGCCAGCAGTGCGGGACTAGCGGCCTACGAGCAGTACTTC. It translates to CASSAGLAAYEQYF.

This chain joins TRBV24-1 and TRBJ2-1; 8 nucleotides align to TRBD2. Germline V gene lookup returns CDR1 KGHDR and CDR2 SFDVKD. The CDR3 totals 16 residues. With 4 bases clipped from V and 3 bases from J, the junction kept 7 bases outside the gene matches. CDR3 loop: CATSDSGGIYYNEQFF. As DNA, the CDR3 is TGTGCCACCAGTGACTCGGGGGGGATTTACTACAATGAGCAGTTCTTC.

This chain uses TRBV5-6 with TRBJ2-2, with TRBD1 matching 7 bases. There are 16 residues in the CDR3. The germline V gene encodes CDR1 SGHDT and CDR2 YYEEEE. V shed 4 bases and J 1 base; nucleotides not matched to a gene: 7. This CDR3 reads CASSHLWTGNTGELFF. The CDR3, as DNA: TGTGCCAGCAGCCACCTGTGGACAGGGAACACCGGGGAGCTGTTTTTT.

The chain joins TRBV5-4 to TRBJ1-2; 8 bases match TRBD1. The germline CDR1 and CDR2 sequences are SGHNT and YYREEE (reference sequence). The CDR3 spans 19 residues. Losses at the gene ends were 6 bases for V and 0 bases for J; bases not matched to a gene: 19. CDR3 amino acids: CASTLPDRAGDIANYGYTF. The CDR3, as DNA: TGTGCCAGCACCCTACCGGACAGGGCGGGGGATATAGCTAACTATGGCTACACCTTC.

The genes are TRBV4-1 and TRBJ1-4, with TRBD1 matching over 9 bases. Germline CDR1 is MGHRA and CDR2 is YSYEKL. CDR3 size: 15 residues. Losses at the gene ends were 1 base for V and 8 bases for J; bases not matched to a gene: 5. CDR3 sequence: CASSQVTGGREKLFF. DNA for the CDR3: TGCGCCAGCAGCCAAGTTACAGGGGGCAGGGAAAAACTGTTTTTT.

This CDR3 is CASSLVGQGGYTF. The CDR3 bases are TGTGCCAGCAGTTTGGTAGGACAAGGCGGCTACACCTTC. The chain employs TRBV12-3 or TRBV12-4 and TRBJ1-2, with D possibly TRBD1 on 5 matching bases. This CDR3 is built from 13 residues. V lost 3 bases and J lost 8, with 13 bases in between.

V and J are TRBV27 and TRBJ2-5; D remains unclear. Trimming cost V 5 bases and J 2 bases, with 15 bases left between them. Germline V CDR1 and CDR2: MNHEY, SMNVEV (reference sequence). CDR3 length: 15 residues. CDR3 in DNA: TGTGCCAGCAGTCCCATGTGGTCAGTTCAAGAGACCCAGTACTTC. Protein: CASSPMWSVQETQYF.

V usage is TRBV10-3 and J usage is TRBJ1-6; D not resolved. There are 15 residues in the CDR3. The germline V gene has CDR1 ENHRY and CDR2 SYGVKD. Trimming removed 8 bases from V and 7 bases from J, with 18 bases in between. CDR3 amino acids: CAIGTEGRANSPLHF. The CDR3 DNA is TGTGCCATCGGAACGGAGGGCCGAGCCAATTCACCCCTCCACTTT.